The 27 T cell receptor beta chains presented below share a single source sample, sequenced in a study of T cell changes during pregnancy in multiple sclerosis (dated by TCRdb to between 2019 and 2020). Libraries were built with the immunoSEQ multiplex PCR assay. In its TCRdb copy, this immuneACCESS table keeps in-frame sequences only and misses some clones. Where compared with another copy, unresolved V genes explain less than half of these, and the others have no known cause. This sample has tens of thousands of clones in its table, and approximately 93% of those were observed once. The top ten clones comprise around 1.8% of the sample. The sequenced sample was peripheral blood, obtained after pregnancy. The receptors were sampled from a female donor with multiple sclerosis, enrolled in a pregnancy study.

The chain recombines TRBV27 with TRBJ2-1; D might be TRBD1 (5 bases). Trimming left V 3 bases short and J 1 base short, with 10 bases between. The length of the CDR3 is 15 residues. Germline lookup yields CDR1 MNHEY and CDR2 SMNVEV (reference sequence). CDR3 amino acids: CASSFGYRSYNEQFF. The CDR3 DNA reads as TGTGCCAGCAGTTTCGGCTACAGGTCCTACAATGAGCAGTTCTTC.

V is TRBV11-3 and J is TRBJ2-2; D gene uncertain. The germline V and J ends were trimmed by 8 bases and 3 bases, with 4 bases remaining between them. Germline CDR1 SGHNT, CDR2 YENEEA. This CDR3 is 11 amino acids long. The CDR3 nucleotides read TGTGCCAGCCGGGACACCGGGGAGCTGTTTTTT. This gives the protein CASRDTGELFF. The whole variable domain, remainder taken from reference TRBV11-3 and TRBJ2-2, is EAGVVQSPRYKIIEKKQPVAFWCNPISGHNTLYWYLQNLGQGPELLIRYENEEAVDDSQLPKDRFSAERLKGVDSTLKIQPAELGDSAVYLCASRDTGELFFGEGSRLTVL.

This clone has more than one count but fewer than ten. This sequence joins TRBV27 and TRBJ2-5; D may be TRBD2 (5 bases). CDR3 length equals 15 residues. The germline gives CDR1 MNHEY, CDR2 SMNVEV (reference sequence). Trimming shortened V by 6 bases and J by 3 bases, and 17 bases separated the two germline ends. CDR3 in DNA: TGTGCCAGCAGGCCCTTCATTCGGGGAAAAGAGACCCAGTACTTC. The encoded protein is CASRPFIRGKETQYF.

J is TRBJ2-5 and V is TRBV5-1, with D possibly TRBD1 on 5 matching bases. The V gene's germline CDR1 is SGHRS and CDR2 YFSETQ. The CDR3 consists of 14 residues. V dropped 2 bases and J dropped 1 base, with 9 bases sitting between them. The CDR3 DNA reads TGCGCCAGCAGCTTTCAGGGTCTCCAAGAGACCCAGTACTTC. Its protein product is CASSFQGLQETQYF.

This clone has just a few counts. The chain combines TRBV19 with TRBJ1-1; no clear D. This CDR3 spans 15 amino acids. V was cut by 1 base and J by 3 bases, with 12 bases left in between. CDR1 and CDR2 (germline): LNHDA, SQIVND (reference sequence). The CDR3 here is CASSIGNRMDTEAFF. The DNA for the CDR3 is TGTGCCAGTAGTATAGGGAACAGAATGGACACTGAAGCTTTCTTT.

The J gene is TRBJ2-1, the V gene TRBV4-3; D is possibly TRBD2 (5 bases). V lost 4 bases to trimming and J lost 0 bases, with 7 bases between them. The CDR3 is made up of 14 amino acids. The germline CDR1 and CDR2 sequences are LGHNA and YSLEER. The CDR3 is CASSPGFSYNEQFF. The CDR3 DNA reads TGCGCCAGCAGCCCGGGGTTCTCCTACAATGAGCAGTTCTTC.

The chain combines TRBV6-6 with TRBJ2-7; 10 nucleotides line up with TRBD2. Per the germline V gene, CDR1 is MNHNY and CDR2 is SVGAGI (reference sequence). After removal of 4 bases from V and 7 bases from J, the junction contained 7 bases not matched to a gene. There are 14 residues in the CDR3. The CDR3 DNA follows: TGTGCCAGCAGTTCACTAGCGGGAAAAGGGGAGCAGTACTTC. Encoded protein: CASSSLAGKGEQYF.

This chain links TRBV5-4 with TRBJ2-3; a possible D gene is TRBD2 (5 bases). V lost 1 base and J 1 base, leaving 10 bases between the germline ends. CDR3 length: 15 amino acids. Germline CDR1 and CDR2: SGHNT and YYREEE (reference sequence). CDR3 bases: TGTGCCAGCAGCTTGAGGAATAGCGGCACAGATACGCAGTATTTT. Translating it yields CASSLRNSGTDTQYF.

The chain carries TRBV11-2 and TRBJ1-1; 10 bases align to TRBD1. V shed 0 bases and J 5 bases; nucleotides not matched to a gene: 6. CDR1 and CDR2 (germline): SGHAT, FQNNGV. The CDR3 sequence is 16 residues long. The CDR3 is CASSLDRGQGGTEAFF. CDR3 DNA: TGTGCCAGCAGCTTAGATCGCGGACAGGGGGGAACTGAAGCTTTCTTT.

The rearrangement uses TRBV15 and TRBJ2-3, with 14 bases lining up with TRBD2. After removal of 1 base from V and 0 bases from J, the junction contained 3 bases not matched to a gene. The CDR3 has 18 amino acids. The germline gives CDR1 LNHNV, CDR2 YYDKDF (reference sequence). The CDR3 DNA sequence: TGTGCCACCAGCAGAGGACTAGCGGGAGGGTTTAGCACAGATACGCAGTATTTT. Translated: CATSRGLAGGFSTDTQYF.

A single count supports this clone. DNA for the CDR3: TGTGCCAGCAGGCTGACTGGGACAGGGAAAGAGAGCTACACCTTC. Translating gives CASRLTGTGKESYTF. The chain combines TRBV5-6 with TRBJ1-2, with TRBD1 matching 9 bases. CDR3 length equals 15 residues. Germline V gene sequence: CDR1 SGHDT, CDR2 YYEEEE. J was trimmed by 9 bases and V by 5 bases; bases with no gene match: 14.

This clone was seen once. The chain combines TRBV4-2 with TRBJ1-1; D might be TRBD1 (6 bases). The germline CDR1 and CDR2 sequences are LGHNA and YNFKEQ. The germline V and J ends were trimmed by 6 bases and 1 base, with 15 bases remaining between them. CDR3 length: 15 amino acids. The CDR3 spells CASSPGQKKNTEAFF. Written as DNA, the CDR3 is TGTGCCAGCAGTCCAGGACAGAAAAAGAACACTGAAGCTTTCTTT.

The rearrangement uses TRBV7-9 and TRBJ1-6; 9 bases are a match to TRBD1. The CDR3 is 12 residues long. V was pared by 8 bases and J by 10 bases, with 3 bases of the junction left unmatched. The V gene's germline CDR1 is SEHNR and CDR2 FQNEAQ (reference sequence). Written as DNA, the CDR3 is TGTGCCAGCCGGACAGGGGAGTCACCCCTCCACTTT. Translating it yields CASRTGESPLHF.

This chain connects TRBV10-2 to TRBJ2-3; 12 bases align to TRBD2. The CDR3 covers 18 residues. With V trimmed by 6 bases and J by 3 bases, 13 bases remained unmatched. Germline V gene lookup returns CDR1 WSHSY and CDR2 SAAADI. The chain's CDR3 is CASSITGTSGSGTDTQYF. The CDR3 nucleotides are TGCGCCAGCAGCATCACCGGGACTAGCGGGTCGGGTACAGATACGCAGTATTTT.

The J gene is TRBJ1-1, the V gene TRBV2; D is perhaps TRBD1 (6 bases). Trimming left V 6 bases short and J 2 bases short, with 13 bases between. The CDR3 length is 14 residues. CDR1 and CDR2 from the germline V gene are SNHLY and FYNNEI. CDR3 bases: TGTGCCAGCAGGGTACAGGGCCCAAACACTGAAGCTTTCTTT. Amino acid sequence: CASRVQGPNTEAFF.

This chain links TRBV5-4 with TRBJ2-7; 11 bases line up with TRBD1. Germline lookup yields CDR1 SGHNT and CDR2 YYREEE (reference sequence). This CDR3 contains 15 residues. V shed 4 bases, J shed 6 bases, and the junction held 9 bases outside the gene matches. DNA of the CDR3: TGTGCCAGCAGCCCACGGACAGGGGGCATCAGCGAGCAGTACTTC. This sequence encodes CASSPRTGGISEQYF.

The chain carries TRBV27 and TRBJ1-1; tentative D call: TRBD1 (5 bases). V lost 4 bases and J 8 bases, leaving 14 bases between the germline ends. The germline V gene encodes CDR1 MNHEY and CDR2 SMNVEV (reference sequence). The CDR3 is 13 amino acids. CDR3 nucleotide sequence: TGTGCCAGCAGTTCCCCTCTGTGGGGCGAAGCTTTCTTT. This codes for CASSSPLWGEAFF.

This clone qualifies as medium-sized. This chain joins TRBV6-4 and TRBJ2-3; TRBD2 agrees at 8 bases. The CDR3 sequence is 15 residues long. V lost 5 bases to trimming and J lost 1 base; unmatched junction nucleotides: 5. Germline CDR1 reads MRHNA; CDR2 reads SNTAGT. The CDR3 DNA reads as TGTGCCAGCAGTCCCGCGGGAGGAGGCACAGATACGCAGTATTTT. Amino acids: CASSPAGGGTDTQYF.

V usage is TRBV25-1 and J usage is TRBJ2-5; TRBD1 is a possible D gene (6 bases). From germline, CDR1 is MGHDK and CDR2 SYGVNS. Trimming pared 4 bases from V and 5 bases from J, leaving 23 bases between. The CDR3 loop spans 17 amino acids. CDR3 region: CASSGDLGAGVVETQYF. For the CDR3, the DNA is TGTGCCAGCAGTGGGGATTTAGGGGCAGGGGTCGTGGAGACCCAGTACTTC. The entire variable domain, with the rest obtained from reference TRBV25-1 and TRBJ2-5, is as follows: EADIYQTPRYLVIGTGKKITLECSQTMGHDKMYWYQQDPGMELHLIHYSYGVNSTEKGDLSSESTVSRIRTEHFPLTLESARPSHTSQYLCASSGDLGAGVVETQYFGPGTRLLVL.

The rearrangement joins TRBV28 to TRBJ2-3, with D tentatively TRBD1 (6 bases). V lost 5 bases and J 0 bases, leaving 15 bases between the germline ends. The CDR3 sequence is 16 residues long. Germline V gene data show CDR1 as MDHEN and CDR2 as SYDVKM. The CDR3 reads CASSAPGTPSTDTQYF. DNA for the CDR3: TGTGCCAGCAGTGCCCCCGGGACACCTAGCACAGATACGCAGTATTTT.

This rearrangement joins TRBV30 to TRBJ2-1; the D is unclear. Germline CDR1 GTSNPN, CDR2 SVGIG (reference sequence). The CDR3 is 16 residues long. V gave up 5 bases and J gave up 6 bases, with 23 bases separating them. In DNA, the CDR3 is TGTGCCTGGGGTTGGCCGGGTCCCATTACCGTCAATGAGCAGTTCTTC. Its translation is CAWGWPGPITVNEQFF.

The gene calls are TRBV5-6 and TRBJ2-7, with 7 bases that match TRBD1. Trimming cost V 3 bases and J 4 bases; bases outside gene matches: 4. The CDR3 runs to 13 residues. The V gene's germline CDR1 is SGHDT and CDR2 YYEEEE. This CDR3 reads CASSSGQNYEQYF. CDR3 nucleotides: TGTGCCAGCAGCTCGGGACAGAATTACGAGCAGTACTTC.

This chain links TRBV5-6 with TRBJ1-2; perhaps TRBD1 as D (5 bases). CDR3 size: 14 residues. Trimming stripped 1 base from V and 1 base from J, with 8 bases between. The germline V gene has CDR1 SGHDT and CDR2 YYEEEE. CDR3 coding DNA: TGTGCCAGCAGCTTGCAGGGTGTTAACTATGGCTACACCTTC. It specifies CASSLQGVNYGYTF.

The chain combines TRBV11-1 with TRBJ1-1; D is perhaps TRBD1 (5 bases). This CDR3 comprises 14 residues. V lost 1 base to trimming and J lost 1 base, with 7 bases between them. Germline CDR1 reads SGHAT; CDR2 reads FQDESV (reference sequence). The CDR3 DNA reads as TGTGCCAGCAGCTTAGGCCAGGGGAACACTGAAGCTTTCTTT. Its protein product is CASSLGQGNTEAFF.

The chain is built from TRBV7-3 and TRBJ2-3, with 10 bases lining up with TRBD2. The CDR3 is made up of 17 amino acids. Germline assignment: CDR1 SGHTA and CDR2 FQGTGA. Trimming took 4 bases from V and 7 from J; bases not matched to a gene: 14. Here the CDR3 reads CASSSGLRTSGINTQYF. CDR3 DNA sequence: TGTGCCAGCAGCTCTGGACTGAGAACTAGCGGGATAAATACGCAGTATTTT.

In DNA, the CDR3 is TGCGCCAGCAGCTCAACCGGGACAGGGGCCACTGAAGCTTTCTTT. It yields the protein CASSSTGTGATEAFF. The J gene is TRBJ1-1, the V gene TRBV5-1; 10 nucleotides align to TRBD1. CDR1 and CDR2 (germline): SGHRS, YFSETQ. V lost 3 bases, J lost 4 bases, and 6 bases stayed unmatched. This CDR3 is 15 amino acids long.

The genes are TRBV18 and TRBJ2-7, with TRBD1 as a possible D gene (6 bases). Between the trimmed V and J ends, which lost 2 bases and 2 bases, there was a span of 13 bases. Germline V lookup: CDR1 KGHSH, CDR2 LQKENI. The CDR3 consists of 15 residues. Here the CDR3 DNA reads TGTGCCAGCTCACCAAGGGAGACAGGAGCCTACGAGCAGTACTTC. Amino acid sequence: CASSPRETGAYEQYF.